This T cell receptor (beta chain) was identified in a study of chemoradiotherapy in HPV16-positive cancers. About the research overall: Functional T-cell assays on a couple of HPV16-positive patients' cells defined candidate HPV-specific clones and common TCR motifs. Whole-study results and caveats: HPV-responsive T-cell expansion during chemoradiotherapy was linked to improved recurrence-free survival in HPV16-positive patients. Non-HPV-specific T cells did not expand in tumors during treatment, whereas candidate HPV-specific clones and E7-related motifs did. HPV-specific T cells were functionally defined from only a couple of HPV16-positive patients.

To note about this clone: The antigen remains undetermined.

Only in-frame clones appear in the TCRdb table, and some are missing; sequencing was by immunoSEQ multiplex PCR. The sample contains about 14,000 clones, roughly 70% of which appear only once. The clonotype was recovered from a human donor with HPV-associated anogenital cancer. The sample was acquired from a patient who underwent chemoradiotherapy.

CDR3 nucleotide sequence: TGTGCCAGCAGTTGGGGGACAGCGAACACTGAAGCTTTCTTT. Encoded protein: CASSWGTANTEAFF. The chain is built from TRBV2 and TRBJ1-1, with TRBD1 matching 7 bases. Trimming removed 5 bases from V and 1 base from J; junction bases left unmatched: 4. The CDR3 contains 14 residues. Germline V lookup: CDR1 SNHLY, CDR2 FYNNEI.